This is a list of T cell receptor beta chains from one sample in a study of CD8 T cells in ankylosing spondylitis. TCRdb independently ran MiXCR on the 5' RACE reads; one entry per CDR3 protein. The repertoire holds 300,000 to 400,000 distinct CDR3 sequences, under 25% seen once, with roughly a sixth in the top ten. Sequenced: blood, either unsorted or a sorted T cell fraction (not recorded which). These TCRs come from a male donor with ankylosing spondylitis. Each CDR3 is given with its conserved first and last residue. The order of the fields is D gene, J gene, V gene, clone size, CDR3 protein, CDR3 DNA. The D gene is left open where the match is weak. Size tells how often a clone was seen (once, few, many) or the class of an expanded clone, and some rows leave it out.

.,TRBJ1-3,TRBV5-8,.,CASSFPLSSGNTIYF,TGTGCCAGCAGCTTCCCACTTAGCTCCGGAAACACCATATATTTT
.,TRBJ2-3,TRBV7-3,few,CASSRVGQGDTQYF,TGTGCCAGCAGCCGTGTTGGCCAAGGGGATACGCAGTATTTT
TRBD1,TRBJ2-3,TRBV20-1,.,CSASATGTGGVDTQYF,TGCAGTGCTAGTGCCACCGGGACAGGGGGCGTAGATACGCAGTATTTT
TRBD1,TRBJ2-7,TRBV7-3,.,CASSLTGDSTYEQYF,TGTGCCAGCAGCTTAACGGGGGACAGCACCTACGAGCAGTACTTC
.,TRBJ2-7,TRBV14,few,CASSQEEGREQYF,TGTGCCAGCAGCCAAGAAGAGGGCCGAGAGCAGTACTTC
TRBD1,TRBJ2-6,TRBV11-2,.,CASSESVTGVSGANVLTF,TGTGCCAGCAGCGAGTCCGTGACAGGGGTCTCTGGGGCCAACGTCCTGACTTTC
.,TRBJ2-2,TRBV9,few,CASGKGTITGELFF,TGTGCCAGCGGTAAGGGGACAATCACCGGGGAGCTGTTTTTT
.,TRBJ1-2,TRBV6-1,.,CASTFRLGYTF,TGTGCCAGCACTTTCAGGCTTGGCTACACCTTC
TRBD1,TRBJ1-4,TRBV5-1,.,CASSSATGYEKLFF,TGCGCCAGCAGCTCCGCGACAGGGTATGAAAAACTGTTTTTT
.,TRBJ2-5,TRBV10-1,.,CASSEAGQETQYF,TGCGCCAGCAGTGAGGCAGGACAAGAGACCCAGTACTTC